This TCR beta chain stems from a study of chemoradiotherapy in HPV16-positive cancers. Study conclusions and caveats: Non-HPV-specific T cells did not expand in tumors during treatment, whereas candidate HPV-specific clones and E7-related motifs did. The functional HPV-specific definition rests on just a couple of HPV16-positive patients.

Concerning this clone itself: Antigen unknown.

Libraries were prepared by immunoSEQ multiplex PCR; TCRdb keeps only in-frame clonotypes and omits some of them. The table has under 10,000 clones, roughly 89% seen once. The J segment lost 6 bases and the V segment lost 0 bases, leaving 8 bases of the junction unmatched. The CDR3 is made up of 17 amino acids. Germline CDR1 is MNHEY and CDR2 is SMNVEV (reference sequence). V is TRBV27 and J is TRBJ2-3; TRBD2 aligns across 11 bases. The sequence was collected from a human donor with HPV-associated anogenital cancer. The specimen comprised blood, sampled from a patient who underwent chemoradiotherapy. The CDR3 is CASSLSIAGGPSDTQYF. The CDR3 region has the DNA TGTGCCAGCAGTTTATCAATAGCGGGAGGGCCATCGGATACGCAGTATTTT.